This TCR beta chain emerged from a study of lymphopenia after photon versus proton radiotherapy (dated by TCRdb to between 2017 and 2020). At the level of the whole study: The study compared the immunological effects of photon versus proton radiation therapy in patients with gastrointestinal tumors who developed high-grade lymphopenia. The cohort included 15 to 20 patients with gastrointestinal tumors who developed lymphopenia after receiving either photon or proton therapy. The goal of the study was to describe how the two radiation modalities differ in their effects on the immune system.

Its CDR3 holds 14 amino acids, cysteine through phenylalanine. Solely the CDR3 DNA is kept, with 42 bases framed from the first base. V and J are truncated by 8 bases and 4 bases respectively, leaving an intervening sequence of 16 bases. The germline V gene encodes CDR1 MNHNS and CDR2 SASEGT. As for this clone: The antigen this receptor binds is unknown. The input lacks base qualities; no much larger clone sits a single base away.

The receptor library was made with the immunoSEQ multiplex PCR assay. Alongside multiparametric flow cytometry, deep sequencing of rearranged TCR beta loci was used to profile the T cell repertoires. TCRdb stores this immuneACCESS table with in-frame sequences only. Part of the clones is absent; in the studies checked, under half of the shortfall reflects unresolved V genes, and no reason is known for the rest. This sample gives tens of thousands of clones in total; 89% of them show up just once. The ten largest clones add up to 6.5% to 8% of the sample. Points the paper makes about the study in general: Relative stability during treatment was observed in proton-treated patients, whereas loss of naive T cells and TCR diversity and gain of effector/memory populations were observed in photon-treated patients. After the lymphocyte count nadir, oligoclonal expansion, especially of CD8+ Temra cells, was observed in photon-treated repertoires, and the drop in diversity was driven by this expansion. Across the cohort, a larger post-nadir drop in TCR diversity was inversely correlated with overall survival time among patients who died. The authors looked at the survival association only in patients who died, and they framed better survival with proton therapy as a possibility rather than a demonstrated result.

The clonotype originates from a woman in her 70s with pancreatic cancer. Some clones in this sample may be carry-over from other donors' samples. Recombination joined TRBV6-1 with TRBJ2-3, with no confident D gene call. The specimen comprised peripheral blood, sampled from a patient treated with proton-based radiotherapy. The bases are TGTGCCAGCGAGTACAAGCGCAGTTCAGATACGCAGTATTTT. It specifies CASEYKRSSDTQYF.